This T cell receptor (beta chain) was identified during a study of CD8 T cells in ankylosing spondylitis (dated by TCRdb to the late 2010s). Study-wide context: T cell receptor beta repertoires were profiled in healthy donors and ankylosing spondylitis patients so that disease-linked TCR variants could be found. In total, the full study cohort was made up of approximately 99 healthy donors and more than 20 ankylosing spondylitis patients. Peripheral blood was sampled, and synovial fluid was additionally collected from ankylosing spondylitis patients.

The data were produced on an Illumina HiSeq 2500. TCR beta libraries were prepared by quantitative 5'-RACE with molecular barcodes. Turning to the authors' computational methods: A new computational method based on a probabilistic model of VDJ rearrangement was used to identify disease-linked TCR variants. TCRdb passed the public sequencing reads through fastp at Q25 and MiXCR, retaining productive beta sequences. Identical CDR3 proteins give one entry, which carries the most common genes and DNA. TCRdb's processing, not the authors', yielded these V and J calls. The sample includes 400,000 or so distinct CDR3 sequences, with 25% to 30% observed a single time. Of the sample, roughly 0.9% is held by the ten largest clones. Reading from cysteine to phenylalanine, the CDR3 counts 17 amino acids. The sequence is cut down to CDR3 DNA, 51 bases in frame from base 1. Reading the germline V gene gives CDR1 WSHSY and CDR2 SAAADI. From V the trimming removes 0 bases and from J it removes 4 bases, while the gene matches leave 8 bases of the junction unaccounted for.

Notes on this clonotype: Its antigen target is currently unknown. Per-base quality was not reported, and no clone a single base away is much larger than it.

Study-wide findings and limitations: The disease-linked clones were reported as significantly enriched in matched synovial fluid samples from ankylosing spondylitis patients. A TCR beta motif of 7 or 8 highly homologous amino acid variants appeared characteristic of blood from ankylosing spondylitis patients. The disease-linked clones had a CD8+ phenotype and were found at relatively low frequencies in peripheral blood. Some motif variants were previously reported in synovial fluid and blood of reactive arthritis patients, suggesting common disease-initiation mechanisms.

This receptor was taken from a male donor with ankylosing spondylitis. Rearrangement joined TRBV10-2 to TRBJ2-2, with 7 bases in between that match TRBD1. Material: blood, either unsorted or a sorted T cell fraction (not recorded which). This receptor has the CDR3 CASSESLRGRGTGELFF. The nucleotides are TGCGCCAGCAGTGAGTCACTAAGGGGGCGCGGCACCGGGGAGCTGTTTTTT.